Below, one T cell receptor (beta chain) is given with its context. What it binds is not known. The CDR3 length is 15 residues. The junction had 4 bases not matched to a gene; V was cut back by 5 bases and J by 2 bases. Looked up from germline, CDR1 is SNHLY and CDR2 is FYNNEI. The sample belongs to a study of vaccination and CD4 T cells after COVID-19. Sample treatment: 10-day PBMC culture with coronavirus spike peptide pools or control peptides (ViraFEST assay). Sequenced with the Oncomine TCR Beta short-read assay was DNA taken from cultured CD4+ T cells. One entry per CDR3 protein results from TCRdb running MiXCR on the PCR reads. The table has fewer than 20,000 distinct CDR3 sequences, about 57% seen once.

Sequencing was performed on CD4+ T cells from blood, cultured in vitro. The receptor was isolated from a human donor who had recovered from COVID-19. The V call is TRBV2, the J call TRBJ2-7, with 12 bases fitting TRBD2. The CDR3 DNA reads TGTGCCAGCAGTCCTCTAGCGGGAGGGCCCTACGAGCAGTACTTC. This codes for CASSPLAGGPYEQYF.